The 16 T cell receptor beta chains presented below share a single source sample, sequenced in a study of cytomegalovirus exposure and HLA in healthy donors. Amplification used 60 Vbeta primers and 13 Jbeta primers. Only in-frame clones appear in the TCRdb table, and some are missing; sequencing was by immunoSEQ multiplex PCR. The data contain more than 90,000 clones, under 85% of them seen just once; the ten biggest clones take up 1.5% to 2%. Sequenced material: PBMCs. These receptor sequences come from a woman in her thirties or forties in good health and CMV-seronegative.

A few counts support this clone. CDR3 region: CASSVPTGGIGAFF. CDR3 nucleotides: TGTGCCAGCAGCGTACCCACAGGTGGGATAGGGGCTTTCTTT. The chain couples TRBV9 to TRBJ1-1; a possible D gene is TRBD1 (5 bases). CDR1 is SGDLS and CDR2 is YYNGEE in the germline V gene. The V end lost 1 base, the J end lost 11 bases, and 18 bases lay between the germline ends. The CDR3 runs to 14 residues.

The chain recombines TRBV19 with TRBJ2-2; 8 bases agree with TRBD1. The length of the CDR3 is 14 residues. Germline V gives CDR1 LNHDA, CDR2 SQIVND (reference sequence). The ends lost 10 bases at V and 1 base at J; junction bases unmatched: 5. DNA for the CDR3: TGTGCCACCACAACAGGGGGGAACACCGGGGAGCTGTTTTTT. As protein: CATTTGGNTGELFF.

This chain joins TRBV11-2 and TRBJ2-5; TRBD2 matches 14 bases. This CDR3 is 16 amino acids long. The germline V gene has CDR1 SGHAT and CDR2 FQNNGV. V gave up 5 bases and J gave up 5 bases; unmatched junction bases: 7. As DNA, the CDR3 is TGTGCCAGCAGCATCGGGACTAGCGGGAGATTGGAGACCCAGTACTTC. It translates to CASSIGTSGRLETQYF.

The genes are TRBV2 and TRBJ2-6; D gene uncertain. V was cut by 6 bases and J by 1 base, with 13 bases left in between. CDR3 length: 16 residues. Per the germline V gene, CDR1 is SNHLY and CDR2 is FYNNEI. CDR3 region: CASRRGTPSGANVLTF. The CDR3 coding sequence is TGTGCCAGCAGACGAGGTACCCCATCTGGGGCCAACGTCCTGACTTTC.

V usage is TRBV7-3 and J usage is TRBJ1-1; no clear D gene. The CDR3 has 13 residues. V was shortened by 2 bases and J by 1 base, with 5 bases between the two germline ends. Germline V lookup: CDR1 SGHTA, CDR2 FQGTGA. CDR3 nucleotides: TGTGCCAGCAGCTTAGGCAAGAACACTGAAGCTTTCTTT. This translates into CASSLGKNTEAFF.

This chain joins TRBV7-8 and TRBJ1-5; no clear D gene. CDR3 length equals 15 residues. Germline values: CDR1 SGHVS, CDR2 FQNEAQ. Deletions cut 5 bases from V and 2 bases from J, with 13 bases between. CDR3 bases: TGTGCCAGCAGCCCGGGAGTCGGCGGCAATCAGCCCCAGCATTTT. Translating it yields CASSPGVGGNQPQHF.

J is TRBJ2-7 and V is TRBV7-2, with a tentative D call TRBD1 (5 bases). The CDR3 contains 15 residues. Deletions cut 1 base from V and 2 bases from J, with 12 bases between. Per the germline V gene, CDR1 is SGHTA and CDR2 is FQGNSA. This CDR3 reads CASSLGAGNAYEQYF. The CDR3 region has the DNA TGTGCCAGCAGCTTAGGTGCAGGGAATGCCTACGAGCAGTACTTC.

This sequence joins TRBV30 and TRBJ2-1, with 12 positions matching TRBD2. With 2 bases clipped from V and 8 bases from J, the junction kept 13 bases outside the gene matches. The CDR3 runs 17 residues. Germline CDR1 GTSNPN, CDR2 SVGIG (reference sequence). The CDR3 is CAWSQGVLAGGLDEQFF. The CDR3 DNA sequence: TGTGCCTGGAGTCAAGGGGTACTAGCGGGGGGTTTGGATGAGCAGTTCTTC.

The genes are TRBV9 and TRBJ2-4; 9 positions match TRBD1. The CDR3 extends over 16 amino acids. With 1 base clipped from V and 3 bases from J, the junction kept 5 bases outside the gene matches. Per the germline V gene, CDR1 is SGDLS and CDR2 is YYNGEE. This CDR3 is CASSVTGGGGKNIQYF. CDR3 bases: TGTGCCAGCAGCGTAACAGGGGGCGGTGGCAAAAACATTCAGTACTTC. Full variable domain (rest looked up from reference TRBV9 and TRBJ2-4): DSGVTQTPKHLITATGQRVTLRCSPRSGDLSVYWYQQSLDQGLQFLIQYYNGEERAKGNILERFSAQQFPDLHSELNLSSLELGDSALYFCASSVTGGGGKNIQYFGAGTRLSVL.

The V call is TRBV6-1, the J call TRBJ1-4; TRBD1 might be the D (6 bases). The CDR3 extends over 15 amino acids. The germline CDR1 and CDR2 sequences are MNHNS and SASEGT. The V end was cut by 6 bases, the J end by 1 base, with 12 bases between. CDR3 protein: CASSPGQQTNEKLFF. The CDR3 DNA sequence: TGTGCCAGCAGCCCCGGACAGCAAACTAATGAAAAACTGTTTTTT.

The chain employs TRBV7-8 and TRBJ2-5, with D possibly matching TRBD2 (5 bases). The germline CDR1 and CDR2 sequences are SGHVS and FQNEAQ. The CDR3 extends over 13 amino acids. V shed 2 bases and J shed 9 bases, with 13 bases lying between them. The CDR3 sequence: CASSLRSGGPQYF. CDR3 nucleotides: TGTGCCAGCAGCTTACGGAGCGGAGGTCCCCAGTACTTC.

A single count supports this clone. V is TRBV18 and J is TRBJ2-6; D perhaps matches TRBD1 (5 bases). Trimming took 4 bases from V and 2 from J, leaving 9 bases between them. Germline lookup yields CDR1 KGHSH and CDR2 LQKENI. This CDR3 comprises 15 residues. CDR3 nucleotide sequence: TGTGCCAGCTCACTTGCAGGGACTGGGGCCAACGTCCTGACTTTC. This encodes CASSLAGTGANVLTF.

J is TRBJ1-4 and V is TRBV18, with a weak D call TRBD1 (6 bases). Germline-derived CDR1 and CDR2 are KGHSH and LQKENI. V was pared by 6 bases and J by 7 bases, with 18 bases between. This CDR3 region has 15 residues. CDR3 sequence (DNA): TGTGCCAGCTCGATAGGGGGATGGAACAGTGAAAAACTGTTTTTT. Translating gives CASSIGGWNSEKLFF.

About this clone itself: One end of the junction is discordant with germline, which a read error may explain. The CDR3 spells CSSSLVGGASNEQFF. Here the CDR3 DNA reads TGTTCCAGCAGCTTAGTCGGGGGGGCGTCAAATGAGCAGTTCTTC. V gene TRBV7-9 combines with J gene TRBJ2-1; TRBD2 agrees at 8 bases. Germline V gives CDR1 SEHNR, CDR2 FQNEAQ (reference sequence). CDR3 size: 15 residues.

V and J are TRBV30 and TRBJ1-3; 8 positions agree with TRBD1. The J segment lost 4 bases and the V segment lost 5 bases, leaving 4 bases of the junction unmatched. Per the germline V gene, CDR1 is GTSNPN and CDR2 is SVGIG (reference sequence). This CDR3 has 13 amino acids. For the CDR3, the DNA is TGTGCCTGGGACAGGGGACAGGGAAACACCATATATTTT. Protein sequence: CAWDRGQGNTIYF.

The chain carries TRBV5-4 and TRBJ2-2; TRBD1 matches at 8 bases. CDR3 length: 11 residues. J was trimmed by 8 bases and V by 7 bases; bases with no gene match: 1. Germline CDR1 reads SGHNT; CDR2 reads YYREEE (reference sequence). CDR3 amino acids: CASQGAGELFF. CDR3 nucleotides: TGTGCCAGCCAGGGGGCAGGGGAGCTGTTTTTT.